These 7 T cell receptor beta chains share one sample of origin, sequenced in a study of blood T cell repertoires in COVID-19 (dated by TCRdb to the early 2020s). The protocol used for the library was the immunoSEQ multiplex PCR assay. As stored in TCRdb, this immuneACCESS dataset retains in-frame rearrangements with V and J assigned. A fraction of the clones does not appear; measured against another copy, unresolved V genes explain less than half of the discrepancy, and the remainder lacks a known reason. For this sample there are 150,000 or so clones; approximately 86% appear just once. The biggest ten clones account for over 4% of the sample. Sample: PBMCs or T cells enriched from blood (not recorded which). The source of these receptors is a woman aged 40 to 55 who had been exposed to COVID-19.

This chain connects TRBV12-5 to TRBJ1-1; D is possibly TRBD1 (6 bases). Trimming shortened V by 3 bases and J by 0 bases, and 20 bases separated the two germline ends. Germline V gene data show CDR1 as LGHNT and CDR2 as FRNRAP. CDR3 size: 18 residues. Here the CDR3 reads CASGLQTGNAFVNTEAFF. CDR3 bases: TGTGCTAGTGGTTTACAAACAGGGAATGCATTCGTGAACACTGAAGCTTTCTTT.

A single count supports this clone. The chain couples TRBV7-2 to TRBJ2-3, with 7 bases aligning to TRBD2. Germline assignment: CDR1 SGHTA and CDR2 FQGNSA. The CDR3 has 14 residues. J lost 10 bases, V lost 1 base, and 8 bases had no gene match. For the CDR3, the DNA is TGTGCCAGCAGCTTAGGCAGGGAGGGTTTTGCGCAGTATTTT. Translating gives CASSLGREGFAQYF.

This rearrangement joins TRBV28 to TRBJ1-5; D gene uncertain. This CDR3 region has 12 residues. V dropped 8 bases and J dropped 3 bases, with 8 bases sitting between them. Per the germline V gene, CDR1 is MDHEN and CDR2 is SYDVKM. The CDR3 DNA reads TGTGCCAGCCGCCAGTCCAATCAGCCCCAGCATTTT. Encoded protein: CASRQSNQPQHF. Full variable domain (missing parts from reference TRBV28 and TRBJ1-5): DVKVTQSSRYLVKRTGEKVFLECVQDMDHENMFWYRQDPGLGLRLIYFSYDVKMKEKGDIPEGYSVSREKKERFSLILESASTNQTSMYLCASRQSNQPQHFGDGTRLSIL.

CDR3 nucleotides: TGTGCCAGTAGTATTTTGCAGGGGGCGCTGGGAAGTCAGCCCCAGCATTTT. Its translation: CASSILQGALGSQPQHF. V gene TRBV19 combines with J gene TRBJ1-5; the match to TRBD1 covers 8 bases. The V gene end was trimmed by 3 bases and the J gene end by 6 bases; junction bases not matched to a gene: 13. The CDR3 contains 17 residues. Germline V gene sequence: CDR1 LNHDA, CDR2 SQIVND (reference sequence).

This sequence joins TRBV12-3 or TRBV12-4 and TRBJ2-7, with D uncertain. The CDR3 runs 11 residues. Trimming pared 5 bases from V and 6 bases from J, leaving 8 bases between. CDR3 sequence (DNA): TGTGCCAGCAGTCCGAGTCGCGAGCAGTACTTC. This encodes CASSPSREQYF.

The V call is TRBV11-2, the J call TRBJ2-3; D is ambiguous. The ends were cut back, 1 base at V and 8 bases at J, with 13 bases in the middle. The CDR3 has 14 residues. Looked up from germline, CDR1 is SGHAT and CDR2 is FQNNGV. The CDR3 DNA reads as TGTGCCAGCAGCTTAGCCAGCCCGACGGGTACGCAGTATTTT. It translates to CASSLASPTGTQYF.

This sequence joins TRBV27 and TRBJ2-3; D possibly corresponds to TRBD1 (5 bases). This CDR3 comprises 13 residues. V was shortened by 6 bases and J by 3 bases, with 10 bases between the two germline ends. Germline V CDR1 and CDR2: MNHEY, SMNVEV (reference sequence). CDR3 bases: TGTGCCAGCAGCAGGTCAGGGACAGATACGCAGTATTTT. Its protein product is CASSRSGTDTQYF.